This T cell receptor beta chain was retrieved from a study of patients and donors after allogeneic stem cell transplantation. This clonotype was detected only a few times. Each CDR3 protein gets one entry after TCRdb re-called the RT-PCR reads with MiXCR. The table has about 150,000 distinct CDR3 sequences, 37% seen once; the top ten hold roughly 50%. The sequence was obtained from a human donor who was either an allogeneic HSCT recipient or a stem cell or donor lymphocyte infusion donor (not recorded which). It is not recorded whose cells these are; they may come from a transplant donor. The sample comprised blood, either unsorted or a sorted T cell fraction (not recorded which).

CDR3 sequence: CSVGTAEGYTF. Here the CDR3 DNA reads TGCAGCGTTGGGACGGCCGAAGGCTACACCTTC. V usage is TRBV29-1 and J usage is TRBJ1-2; D not resolved. V shed 4 bases and J shed 8 bases, with 11 bases lying between them. The CDR3 is 11 residues long. The germline V gene encodes CDR1 SQVTM and CDR2 ANQGSEA.